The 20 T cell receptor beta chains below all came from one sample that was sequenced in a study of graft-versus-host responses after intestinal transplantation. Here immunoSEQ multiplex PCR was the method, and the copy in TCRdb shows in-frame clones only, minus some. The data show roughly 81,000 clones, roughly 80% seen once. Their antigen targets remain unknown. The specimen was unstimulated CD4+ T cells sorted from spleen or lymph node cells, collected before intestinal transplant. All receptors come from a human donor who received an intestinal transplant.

The CDR3 DNA sequence: TGCGCCAGCAGGGCTGGGGGCCCCGTGACCTACAATGAGCAGTTCTTC. Its translation is CASRAGGPVTYNEQFF. V gene TRBV5-1 combines with J gene TRBJ2-1; the D gene is possibly TRBD1 (6 bases). The CDR3 runs to 16 residues. Germline assignment: CDR1 SGHRS and CDR2 YFSETQ. The V gene lost 5 bases and the J gene lost 2 bases, with 17 bases spanning the gap.

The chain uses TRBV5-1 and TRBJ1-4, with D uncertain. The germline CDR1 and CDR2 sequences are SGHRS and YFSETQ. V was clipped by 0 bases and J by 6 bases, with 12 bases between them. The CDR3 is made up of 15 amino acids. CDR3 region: CASSLVPAGDEKLFF. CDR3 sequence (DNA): TGCGCCAGCAGCTTGGTTCCAGCGGGCGATGAAAAACTGTTTTTT.

CDR3 amino acids: CASSPRVKNADTQYF. For the CDR3, the DNA is TGTGCCAGCAGCCCCCGGGTGAAGAATGCAGATACGCAGTATTTT. The chain links TRBV7-6 to TRBJ2-3; D is undetermined. CDR1 and CDR2 (germline): SGHVS, FNYEAQ. CDR3 length: 15 amino acids. V shed 5 bases and J shed 4 bases, with 16 bases lying between them.

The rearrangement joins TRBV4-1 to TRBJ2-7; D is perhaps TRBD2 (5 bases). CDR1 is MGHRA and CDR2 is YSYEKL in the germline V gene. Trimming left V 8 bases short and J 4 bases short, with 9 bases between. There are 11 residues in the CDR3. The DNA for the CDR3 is TGCGCCAGCGGCACGGGGTACGAGCAGTACTTC. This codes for CASGTGYEQYF.

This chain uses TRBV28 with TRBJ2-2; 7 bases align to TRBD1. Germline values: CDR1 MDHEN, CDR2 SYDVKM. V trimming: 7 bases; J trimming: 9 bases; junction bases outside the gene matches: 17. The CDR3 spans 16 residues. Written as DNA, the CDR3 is TGTGCCAGCATTTCCCTCGGGACAGATGGGACCAGGGAGCTGTTTTTT. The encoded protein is CASISLGTDGTRELFF.

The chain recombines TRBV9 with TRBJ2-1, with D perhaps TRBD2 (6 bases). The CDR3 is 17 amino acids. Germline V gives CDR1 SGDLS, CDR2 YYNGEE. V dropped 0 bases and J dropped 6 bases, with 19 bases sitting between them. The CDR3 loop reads CASSVARGGPISNEQFF. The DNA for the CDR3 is TGTGCCAGCAGCGTAGCGCGGGGCGGGCCAATCTCCAATGAGCAGTTCTTC.

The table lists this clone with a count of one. The CDR3, as DNA: TGTGCCAGCAGTTACTCGCAGGCGTTCCACTACGAGCAGTACTTC. This translates into CASSYSQAFHYEQYF. The chain links TRBV6-5 to TRBJ2-7; no definite D call. Trimming took off 0 bases at V and 3 bases at J, with 12 bases between the two ends. The germline gives CDR1 MNHEY, CDR2 SVGAGI. This CDR3 contains 15 residues.

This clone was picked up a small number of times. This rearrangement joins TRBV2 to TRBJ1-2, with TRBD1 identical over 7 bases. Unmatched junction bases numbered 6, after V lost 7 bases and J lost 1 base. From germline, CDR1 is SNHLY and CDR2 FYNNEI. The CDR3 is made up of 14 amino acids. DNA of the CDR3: TGTGCCAGCATGCCGGGACAGCTTAACTATGGCTACACCTTC. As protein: CASMPGQLNYGYTF.

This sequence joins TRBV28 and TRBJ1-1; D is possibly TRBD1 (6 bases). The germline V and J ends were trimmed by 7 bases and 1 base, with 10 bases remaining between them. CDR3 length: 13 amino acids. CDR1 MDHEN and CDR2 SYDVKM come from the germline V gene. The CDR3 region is CASTPQGNTEAFF. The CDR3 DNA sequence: TGTGCCAGCACTCCACAGGGGAACACTGAAGCTTTCTTT.

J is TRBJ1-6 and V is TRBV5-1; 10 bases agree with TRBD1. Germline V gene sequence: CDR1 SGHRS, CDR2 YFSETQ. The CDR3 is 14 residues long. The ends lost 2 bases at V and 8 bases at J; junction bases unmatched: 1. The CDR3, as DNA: TGCGCCAGCAGCTTAGGGACAGGGGATTCACCCCTCCACTTT. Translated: CASSLGTGDSPLHF.

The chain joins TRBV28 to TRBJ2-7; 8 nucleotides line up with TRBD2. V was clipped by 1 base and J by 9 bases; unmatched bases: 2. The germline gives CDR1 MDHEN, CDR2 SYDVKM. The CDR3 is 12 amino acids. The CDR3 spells CASSLLRGAQYF. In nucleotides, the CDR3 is TGTGCCAGCAGTTTATTGCGGGGGGCGCAGTACTTC.

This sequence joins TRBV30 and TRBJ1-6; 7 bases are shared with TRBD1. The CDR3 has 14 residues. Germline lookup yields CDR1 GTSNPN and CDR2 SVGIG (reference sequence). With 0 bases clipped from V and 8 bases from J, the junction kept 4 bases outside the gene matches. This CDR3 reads CAWSVTGRYSPLHF. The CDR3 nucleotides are TGTGCCTGGAGTGTGACAGGGAGGTATTCACCCCTCCACTTT.

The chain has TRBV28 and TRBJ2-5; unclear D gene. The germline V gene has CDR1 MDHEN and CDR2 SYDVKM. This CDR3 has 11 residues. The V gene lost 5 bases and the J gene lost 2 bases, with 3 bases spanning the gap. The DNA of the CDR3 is TGTGCCAGCAGTCTACAAGAGACCCAGTACTTC. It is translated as CASSLQETQYF.

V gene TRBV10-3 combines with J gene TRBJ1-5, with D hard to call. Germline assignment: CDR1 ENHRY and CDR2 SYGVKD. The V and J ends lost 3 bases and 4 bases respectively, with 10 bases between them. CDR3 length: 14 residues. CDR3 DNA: TGTGCCATCAGTGACCGGGGAGGGAATCAGCCCCAGCATTTT. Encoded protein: CAISDRGGNQPQHF.

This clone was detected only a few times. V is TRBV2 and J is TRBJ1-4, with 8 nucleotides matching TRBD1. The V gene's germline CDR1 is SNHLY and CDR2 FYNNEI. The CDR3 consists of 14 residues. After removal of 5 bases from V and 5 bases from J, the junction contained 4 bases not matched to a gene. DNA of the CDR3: TGTGCCAGCAGTCCAAGGACAGGGAATGAAAAACTGTTTTTT. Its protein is CASSPRTGNEKLFF. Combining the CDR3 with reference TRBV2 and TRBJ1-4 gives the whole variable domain EPEVTQTPSHQVTQMGQEVILRCVPISNHLYFYWYRQILGQKVEFLVSFYNNEISEKSEIFDDQFSVERPDGSNFTLKIRSTKLEDSAMYFCASSPRTGNEKLFFGSGTQLSVL.

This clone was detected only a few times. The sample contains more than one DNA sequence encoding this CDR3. The CDR3 DNA sequence: TGCGCCAGCAGCTCGGGACAAACCACCGGGGAGCTGTTTTTT. Translating gives CASSSGQTTGELFF. The chain has TRBV5-1 and TRBJ2-2, with D perhaps matching TRBD1 (6 bases). This CDR3 region has 14 residues. V gave up 3 bases and J gave up 4 bases, with 10 bases separating them. Germline values: CDR1 SGHRS, CDR2 YFSETQ.

As DNA, the CDR3 is TGTGCCAGCAGCCAGTTGACTAGCGGGGGGGCTTGGGAGACCCAGTACTTC. It encodes CASSQLTSGGAWETQYF. The gene calls are TRBV4-2 and TRBJ2-5; 14 nucleotides match TRBD2. CDR1 is LGHNA, CDR2 YNFKEQ, per germline. CDR3 size: 17 residues. Trimming at V came to 3 bases and at J to 5 bases, leaving 8 bases not matched to a gene.

The CDR3 coding sequence is TGCAGCGTGGCGACAGAGGACCAAGAGACCCAGTACTTC. Protein product: CSVATEDQETQYF. The V gene is TRBV29-1, the J gene TRBJ2-5, with D maybe TRBD1 (5 bases). From germline, CDR1 is SQVTM and CDR2 ANQGSEA. The V and J ends lost 6 bases and 0 bases respectively, with 11 bases between them. This CDR3 is built from 13 residues.

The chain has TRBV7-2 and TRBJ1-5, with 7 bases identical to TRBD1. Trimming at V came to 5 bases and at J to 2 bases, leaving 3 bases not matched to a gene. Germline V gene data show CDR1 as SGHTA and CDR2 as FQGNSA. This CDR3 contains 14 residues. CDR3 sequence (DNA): TGTGCCAGCAGCCCTACAGGGGGCAATCAGCCCCAGCATTTT. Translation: CASSPTGGNQPQHF.

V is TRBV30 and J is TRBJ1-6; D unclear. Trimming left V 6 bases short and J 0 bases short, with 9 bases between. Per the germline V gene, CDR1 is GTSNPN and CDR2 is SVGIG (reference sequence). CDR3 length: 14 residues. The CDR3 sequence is CACQSSSYNSPLHF. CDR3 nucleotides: TGTGCCTGCCAATCGAGCTCCTATAATTCACCCCTCCACTTT. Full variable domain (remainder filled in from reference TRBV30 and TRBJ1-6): SQTIHQWPATLVQPVGSPLSLECTVEGTSNPNLYWYRQAAGRGLQLLFYSVGIGQISSEVPQNLSASRPQDRQFILSSKKLLLSDSGFYLCACQSSSYNSPLHFGNGTRLTVT.